Below are 23 T cell receptor beta chains sequenced from a single sample in a study of cytomegalovirus exposure and HLA in healthy donors. The PCR employed 60 Vbeta primers together with 13 Jbeta primers. The method was immunoSEQ multiplex PCR; TCRdb's version includes in-frame clones alone and lacks a portion of them. The profile shows approximately 82,000 clones, less than 65% of them singletons. What was sequenced was PBMCs. The receptors originated from a woman aged 25 to 39 in good health and CMV-seropositive.

The rearrangement links TRBV2 to TRBJ2-3; possible D gene TRBD2, 5 bases. The CDR3 is made up of 13 amino acids. Germline V gene lookup returns CDR1 SNHLY and CDR2 FYNNEI. V was shortened by 9 bases and J by 6 bases, with 16 bases between the two germline ends. The CDR3: CARRVRGMDTQYF. CDR3 nucleotide sequence: TGTGCCAGAAGGGTACGAGGGATGGATACGCAGTATTTT.

The V gene is TRBV27, the J gene TRBJ1-1; possible D gene TRBD1, 5 bases. Trimming pared 6 bases from V and 1 base from J, leaving 15 bases between. The CDR3 length is 15 residues. Germline CDR1 is MNHEY and CDR2 is SMNVEV (reference sequence). As DNA, the CDR3 is TGTGCCAGCAGCCCAGCGGGGGTGGCGAACACTGAAGCTTTCTTT. This translates into CASSPAGVANTEAFF.

V and J are TRBV10-2 and TRBJ2-2; the match to TRBD1 covers 7 bases. Germline CDR1 WSHSY, CDR2 SAAADI. V lost 8 bases to trimming and J lost 3 bases; unmatched junction nucleotides: 3. There are 13 residues in the CDR3. The CDR3 DNA sequence: TGCGCCAGCCGACAGGGTGACACCGGGGAGCTGTTTTTT. Protein sequence: CASRQGDTGELFF.

This clone has just one count. The chain has TRBV5-1 and TRBJ2-5, with no clear D. Trimming removed 0 bases from V and 1 base from J, with 10 bases in between. The CDR3 is 15 amino acids. Per germline, CDR1 SGHRS and CDR2 YFSETQ. The CDR3 loop is CASSLATHLQETQYF. CDR3 sequence (DNA): TGCGCCAGCAGCTTGGCCACTCACCTCCAAGAGACCCAGTACTTC.

V usage is TRBV29-1 and J usage is TRBJ2-1, with D perhaps matching TRBD1 (5 bases). Trimming left V 8 bases short and J 8 bases short, with 16 bases between. In germline, CDR1 is SQVTM, CDR2 ANQGSEA. The CDR3 consists of 12 residues. The CDR3 spells CSLRAGWDEQFF. The CDR3 DNA reads TGCAGCCTCCGCGCAGGGTGGGATGAGCAGTTCTTC.

This chain uses TRBV18 with TRBJ1-5; 8 bases align to TRBD1. J was trimmed by 2 bases and V by 2 bases; bases with no gene match: 8. This CDR3 is built from 17 residues. Germline V lookup: CDR1 KGHSH, CDR2 LQKENI. The CDR3 is CASSPGTGNRRNQPQHF. Written as DNA, the CDR3 is TGTGCCAGCTCACCAGGGACAGGTAATAGGCGCAATCAGCCCCAGCATTTT.

This clone was seen just once. The J gene is TRBJ2-3, the V gene TRBV11-1, with D uncertain. The V gene's germline CDR1 is SGHAT and CDR2 FQDESV (reference sequence). The V and J ends lost 5 bases and 2 bases respectively, with 14 bases between them. The CDR3 spans 15 residues. Written as DNA, the CDR3 is TGTGCCAGCAGCCCAACAGAGAAGAACACAGATACGCAGTATTTT. Translated: CASSPTEKNTDTQYF.

A single count supports this clone. This chain uses TRBV15 with TRBJ2-7; tentative D call: TRBD2 (7 bases). Germline V lookup: CDR1 LNHNV, CDR2 YYDKDF (reference sequence). Trimming removed 3 bases from V and 4 bases from J, with 13 bases in between. This CDR3 has 14 amino acids. DNA for the CDR3: TGTGCCACCAGCAGGCCCGAGGGGGGGTACGAGCAGTACTTC. Translation gives CATSRPEGGYEQYF.

Here the CDR3 reads CASSPTNRAGNTIYF. The DNA of the CDR3 is TGTGCCAGCAGTCCCACCAACAGGGCCGGAAACACCATATATTTT. This chain uses TRBV6-6 with TRBJ1-3, with D perhaps matching TRBD1 (6 bases). Germline V gene sequence: CDR1 MNHNY, CDR2 SVGAGI (reference sequence). V lost 5 bases and J 4 bases, leaving 15 bases between the germline ends. The CDR3 extends over 15 amino acids.

The V gene is TRBV7-8, the J gene TRBJ2-7; possible D gene TRBD1, 6 bases. Germline CDR1 reads SGHVS; CDR2 reads FQNEAQ. The CDR3 totals 14 residues. Deletions cut 6 bases from V and 0 bases from J, with 12 bases between. CDR3 sequence (DNA): TGTGCCAGCAGTGGACAGCTTAGCTCCTACGAGCAGTACTTC. Amino acids: CASSGQLSSYEQYF.

The J gene is TRBJ1-5, the V gene TRBV18; maybe TRBD1 (5 bases). The ends were cut back, 3 bases at V and 7 bases at J, with 13 bases in the middle. There are 14 residues in the CDR3. From germline, CDR1 is KGHSH and CDR2 LQKENI. CDR3 amino acids: CASSPSQGGQPQHF. CDR3 sequence (DNA): TGTGCCAGCTCACCTAGCCAGGGTGGACAGCCCCAGCATTTT.

The J gene is TRBJ2-1, the V gene TRBV5-1; tentatively, D is TRBD2 (5 bases). The CDR3 covers 14 residues. The germline V and J ends were trimmed by 3 bases and 10 bases, with 17 bases remaining between them. CDR1 is SGHRS and CDR2 is YFSETQ in the germline V gene. CDR3 bases: TGCGCCAGCAGCTCCCCGGAGGCCTCTAGCGAGCAGTTCTTC. It yields the protein CASSSPEASSEQFF.

The chain carries TRBV2 and TRBJ2-7; 9 bases agree with TRBD1. Germline V gene data show CDR1 as SNHLY and CDR2 as FYNNEI. This CDR3 region has 15 residues. After removal of 3 bases from V and 6 bases from J, the junction contained 9 bases not matched to a gene. This chain's CDR3 is CASSEEQGARSEQYF. DNA of the CDR3: TGTGCCAGCAGTGAGGAACAGGGGGCGCGGTCCGAGCAGTACTTC.

The chain links TRBV30 to TRBJ1-4; 7 nucleotides match TRBD1. This CDR3 region has 13 residues. Per germline, CDR1 GTSNPN and CDR2 SVGIG (reference sequence). Trimming cost V 3 bases and J 7 bases; bases outside gene matches: 5. The CDR3 is CAWRQGLGEKLFF. CDR3 nucleotide sequence: TGTGCCTGGAGACAGGGGTTAGGTGAAAAACTGTTTTTT.

The chain uses TRBV5-1 and TRBJ2-2, with D possibly matching TRBD1 (6 bases). V was shortened by 2 bases and J by 5 bases, with 10 bases between the two germline ends. The CDR3 is 14 amino acids. Germline CDR1 SGHRS, CDR2 YFSETQ. CDR3 in amino acids: CASSFEGVTGELFF. Written as DNA, the CDR3 is TGCGCCAGCAGCTTTGAGGGGGTGACCGGGGAGCTGTTTTTT.

This rearrangement joins TRBV5-1 to TRBJ2-5; 9 bases map to TRBD2. CDR3 length: 15 amino acids. Germline V gene lookup returns CDR1 SGHRS and CDR2 YFSETQ. V lost 7 bases and J lost 7; bases outside the gene matches: 14. The CDR3 spells CASGGPSGETGTQYF. CDR3 DNA sequence: TGCGCCAGCGGAGGACCTAGCGGGGAAACGGGGACCCAGTACTTC. Together with reference TRBV5-1 and TRBJ2-5, the CDR3 gives the full variable domain: KAGVTQTPRYLIKTRGQQVTLSCSPISGHRSVSWYQQTPGQGLQFLFEYFSETQRNKGNFPGRFSGRQFSNSRSEMNVSTLELGDSALYLCASGGPSGETGTQYFGPGTRLLVL.

This sequence joins TRBV27 and TRBJ1-4; TRBD1 might be the D (6 bases). V shed 9 bases and J shed 7 bases, with 18 bases lying between them. Per germline, CDR1 MNHEY and CDR2 SMNVEV (reference sequence). This CDR3 has 14 amino acids. The CDR3 protein is CASRGGQGFEKLFF. Written as DNA, the CDR3 is TGTGCCAGTAGGGGGGGACAAGGATTTGAAAAACTGTTTTTT.

The V call is TRBV2, the J call TRBJ2-7, with TRBD2 identical over 10 bases. This CDR3 is 15 amino acids long. Per germline, CDR1 SNHLY and CDR2 FYNNEI. J was trimmed by 7 bases and V by 1 base; bases with no gene match: 7. Here the CDR3 reads CASSEEAGGPWEQYF. CDR3 coding DNA: TGTGCCAGCAGTGAAGAAGCGGGGGGGCCGTGGGAGCAGTACTTC.

This chain links TRBV29-1 with TRBJ2-5, with D possibly matching TRBD2 (6 bases). The germline V and J ends were trimmed by 4 bases and 4 bases, with 16 bases remaining between them. This CDR3 region has 14 residues. The germline V gene encodes CDR1 SQVTM and CDR2 ANQGSEA. The CDR3 loop reads CSVGGGFGTETQYF. CDR3 bases: TGCAGCGTTGGCGGAGGGTTTGGGACAGAGACCCAGTACTTC.

As to this clone: The same CDR3 arises from other DNA sequences in this sample as well. This chain links TRBV2 with TRBJ1-5; 7 nucleotides agree with TRBD1. From germline, CDR1 is SNHLY and CDR2 FYNNEI. The CDR3 has 14 amino acids. V was pared by 5 bases and J by 1 base, with 2 bases of the junction left unmatched. The CDR3 DNA follows: TGTGCCAGCAGTAGACAGGGAAGCAATCAGCCCCAGCATTTT. Its translation: CASSRQGSNQPQHF.

There are a few counts of this clone. This rearrangement joins TRBV7-2 to TRBJ1-1; possibly TRBD1 for D (5 bases). Germline V gene data show CDR1 as SGHTA and CDR2 as FQGNSA. The CDR3 length is 15 residues. V was clipped by 3 bases and J by 6 bases, with 17 bases between them. CDR3 nucleotide sequence: TGTGCCAGCAGCTTTGCAGGGTTGGGGTTCGCTGAAGCTTTCTTT. Its protein product is CASSFAGLGFAEAFF.

The CDR3 protein is CASRNRGGQPQHF. The CDR3 DNA reads as TGTGCCAGCAGGAACAGGGGTGGACAGCCCCAGCATTTT. The chain has TRBV27 and TRBJ1-5; 7 bases line up with TRBD1. This CDR3 is 13 amino acids long. The V segment lost 6 bases and the J segment 7 bases; nucleotides outside the gene matches: 6. Looked up from germline, CDR1 is MNHEY and CDR2 is SMNVEV (reference sequence).

In DNA form, the CDR3 reads TGTGCCAGCCTAGAGGGGGGGGCTACTAATGAAAAACTGTTTTTT. Translating it yields CASLEGGATNEKLFF. The V and J genes are TRBV28 and TRBJ1-4, with TRBD1 as a possible D gene (6 bases). Germline V gives CDR1 MDHEN, CDR2 SYDVKM. V lost 8 bases and J 2 bases, leaving 15 bases between the germline ends. CDR3 length equals 15 residues.